The source of this T cell receptor (beta chain) is a study of shared clonotypes between healthy human individuals (TCRdb year 2020). As for the study more broadly: Two women and three men aged 18 to 49 years were included in the cohort. For each donor, CD4 naive and CD4 memory were each given three plates, CD8 naive was given two plates, and CD8 memory was given one plate. The study deeply sequenced blood TCR repertoires of five healthy adults to estimate repertoire size and the extent of clonotype sharing between individuals. Different laboratories and diverse techniques were used to prepare libraries and sequence TCR repertoires, to increase sequencing depth and limit assay-specific biases. Each donor's leukapheresis produced roughly between roughly 0.9 and 9 billion PBMCs. Overall results and qualifications from the work: Sampling was restricted to blood, and TCR repertoires in tissues likely differ from the TCR repertoires found in blood. Sharing across a handful of donors was observed for about 5% of naive CD4, 3.5% of naive CD8, 2% to 2.5% of memory CD4, and around 0.44% of memory CD8 clonotypes. Compared with non-shared clonotypes, clonotypes shared by all four sorted-subset donors had higher generation probabilities. The small number of donors limited the genetic and exposure-history diversity represented. Pairwise subsampling indicated that sequencing depth was expected to affect the degree of clonotype sharing among donors. Rarefaction of sorted-subset datasets indicated incomplete sequencing despite the large sequencing depth. Naive subsets generally had larger estimated clonotype richness than memory subsets did.

In the germline V gene, CDR1 corresponds to WSHSY and CDR2 to SAAADI. CDR3 length: 14 amino acids, cysteine to phenylalanine. Only the CDR3 region is kept as DNA, spanning 42 bases read in frame from base 1. V is pared back by 3 bases and J by 2 bases, with 9 bases lying between the germline termini. Comments on this clone: What this receptor recognizes is not known. No base-level quality is on record; no much larger clone is a single base apart.

Donors were healthy HIV-negative adults with no recently reported acute infections or vaccinations. Every donor was a Caucasian adult living in Nashville, Tennessee, USA. CD8 memory samples were composed of magnetically selected CD45RO+ cells combined with CCR7-negative CD45RA+ effector memory (TemRA) cells. Blood was obtained by leukapheresis, after which PBMCs were separated by Ficoll-Histopaque density gradient centrifugation and cryopreserved in liquid nitrogen vapor phase. Purity and quantity of every magnetically sorted T cell population were checked by analytical flow cytometry. From each sorted fraction, genomic DNA was isolated and quantified by UV absorbance on a Nanodrop 2000c. Using the deep immunoSEQ assay, TCR CDR3 regions were amplified from genomic DNA by multiplex PCR. For each cell subset, the extracted genomic DNA was distributed evenly across all wells of several immunoSEQ 96-well plates, and each plate served as one replicate. For sorted subsets, each replicate PCR was loaded with roughly 0.2 ug genomic DNA, equivalent to about 30,000 T cell genomes. The purified libraries were quantified using a Qubit 3.0 fluorometer, sized with a Bioanalyzer 2100, and then quantified again using the KAPA Library Quantification kit. A separate single-read 150-cycle Illumina NextSeq 550 flow cell was used to sequence each immunoSEQ 96-well plate. On the authors' methods: Because the immunoSEQ output held only junctional sequences and lacked quality scores, the filtering could not match the filtering applied to full-length reads. Sequences were annotated with PyIR, a Python wrapper for IgBLAST v1.9, and V/J genes and CDR3 were assigned using IMGT germline references. Reads with weak V/J assignments (E-value above 1e-6), missing CDR3, stop codons, out-of-frame junctions, or ambiguous translated residues were removed. V3J clonotypes were defined by identical inferred V gene, J gene, and CDR3 amino acid sequence. To compute the percentage overlap between repertoires, the number of shared unique clonotypes was divided by the size of the smaller repertoire. Repertoire richness was assessed with RTK rarefaction, the Chao1 estimator, and Recon v2.1 estimates of unobserved clonotypes. Generation probabilities for all TCRbeta clonotypes obtained by the gDNA method from a handful of donors were computed using OLGA. The table was pulled from immuneACCESS by TCRdb, which kept in-frame rearrangements only. Such tables lose some clones; where checked, under half of the loss comes from unresolved V genes, and the rest has no known cause. V, J and clone size were drawn from that table, and D and trimming were deduced from the DNA. The sample yields hundreds of thousands of clones; more than 75% were counted once. The ten largest clones represent around 15% of the sample.

The sequencing sample was made of memory CD8+ T cells sorted from blood. The intended sense of this specimen's cell subset or site label: CD45RO+ cells pooled with CCR7-negative TemRA cells. The chain is made from TRBV10-2 and TRBJ2-3; the D gene cannot be named for sure. The source is a young man in good health. The sequence in DNA is TGCGCCAGCAGTGAAAGGTCCAACACAGATACGCAGTATTTT. Translated, this gives CASSERSNTDTQYF.